A single sample is the source of the 9 T cell receptor beta chains below, sequenced in a study of T cell responses to AZD1222 COVID-19 vaccine. Sequenced by immunoSEQ multiplex PCR; TCRdb stores in-frame clones only, minus some. The table records around 80,000 clones, approximately 91% of them present only once. The sample in question was peripheral blood, obtained on day 0 of AZD1222 vaccination. The origin of the receptors is an adult in good health.

This clone was recorded only once. CDR3 loop: CASNKNGRRDGYTF. DNA of the CDR3: TGTGCCAGCAACAAGAATGGGAGGCGGGATGGCTACACCTTC. The chain links TRBV28 to TRBJ1-2; D is undetermined. This CDR3 contains 14 residues. Germline V gives CDR1 MDHEN, CDR2 SYDVKM. Trimming took off 7 bases at V and 6 bases at J, with 18 bases between the two ends.

This chain links TRBV3-1 (or the pseudogene TRBV3-2) with TRBJ1-5; D is undetermined. CDR1 and CDR2 (germline): LGHDT, YNNKEL (reference sequence). The CDR3 is 14 residues long. Between the trimmed V and J ends, which lost 1 base and 4 bases, there was a span of 8 bases. The CDR3 DNA reads TGTGCCAGCAGCCAAGGAGTAAAGAATCAGCCCCAGCATTTT. This gives the protein CASSQGVKNQPQHF.

V is TRBV5-1 and J is TRBJ2-1, with 10 bases identical to TRBD2. Trimming took 3 bases from V and 7 from J; bases not matched to a gene: 10. Germline values: CDR1 SGHRS, CDR2 YFSETQ. This CDR3 spans 16 amino acids. The CDR3 DNA follows: TGCGCCAGCAGCTCTCAAGCGGGAGGGCCAGGTAATGAGCAGTTCTTC. It encodes CASSSQAGGPGNEQFF.

The CDR3 here is CASSAPGRPNYGYTF. In DNA form, the CDR3 reads TGTGCCAGCAGTGCCCCGGGGAGGCCTAACTATGGCTACACCTTC. The chain employs TRBV28 and TRBJ1-2; D remains unclear. The CDR3 spans 15 residues. Germline V CDR1 and CDR2: MDHEN, SYDVKM. Trimming shortened V by 5 bases and J by 0 bases, and 13 bases separated the two germline ends.

The chain is built from TRBV19 and TRBJ2-5; a possible D gene is TRBD2 (6 bases). The CDR3 runs to 14 residues. V lost 7 bases, J lost 1 base, and 13 bases lay in between. Germline-derived CDR1 and CDR2 are LNHDA and SQIVND (reference sequence). Here the CDR3 DNA reads TGTGCCAGTACCCGGTCCGGGGGCCAAGAGACCCAGTACTTC. Protein: CASTRSGGQETQYF.

The chain combines TRBV27 with TRBJ1-6; D unclear. The CDR3 runs 16 residues. V lost 6 bases and J 2 bases, leaving 14 bases between the germline ends. CDR1 is MNHEY, CDR2 SMNVEV, per germline (reference sequence). CDR3: CASSRPPGTYNSPLHF. CDR3 bases: TGTGCCAGCAGCCGCCCCCCCGGGACCTATAATTCACCCCTCCACTTT.

The chain couples TRBV11-2 to TRBJ1-5, with D unclear. The CDR3 length is 13 residues. Trimming left V 5 bases short and J 2 bases short, with 7 bases between. CDR1 and CDR2 from the germline V gene are SGHAT and FQNNGV. CDR3 nucleotide sequence: TGTGCCAGCAGCCCAACGGGCAATCAGCCCCAGCATTTT. This gives the protein CASSPTGNQPQHF.

The genes are TRBV12-5 and TRBJ2-2; D is uncertain. V shed 1 base and J shed 9 bases, with 6 bases lying between them. The CDR3 contains 12 residues. The germline gives CDR1 LGHNT, CDR2 FRNRAP. The CDR3 DNA follows: TGTGCTAGTGGTTTGGGTACTAGGGAGCTGTTTTTT. It codes for CASGLGTRELFF.

This chain uses TRBV5-1 with TRBJ1-5; weak D call: TRBD1 (6 bases). The CDR3 runs to 16 residues. Germline V gene lookup returns CDR1 SGHRS and CDR2 YFSETQ. The V end was cut by 0 bases, the J end by 4 bases, with 14 bases between. The CDR3 loop is CASSLEGGGGNQPQHF. DNA for the CDR3: TGCGCCAGCAGCTTGGAAGGGGGAGGGGGTAATCAGCCCCAGCATTTT.